The next 14 T cell receptor beta chains were all read from a single sample in a study of T cell responses to AZD1222 COVID-19 vaccine. TCRdb keeps only in-frame clones here, not all; method: immunoSEQ multiplex PCR. The sample has 89,000 or so clones, roughly 84% seen once. Sequences were derived from peripheral blood, sampled 28 days after the second AZD1222 dose. These receptors were taken from an adult who received the AZD1222 COVID-19 vaccine.

The chain combines TRBV27 with TRBJ1-4, with TRBD1 matching over 10 bases. Germline CDR1 is MNHEY and CDR2 is SMNVEV (reference sequence). V gave up 3 bases and J gave up 7 bases; unmatched junction bases: 11. The CDR3 length is 17 residues. CDR3 sequence reads: CASSFSPGQGVSEKLFF. As DNA, the CDR3 is TGTGCCAGCAGTTTCTCTCCCGGACAGGGGGTTAGTGAAAAACTGTTTTTT.

V is TRBV5-1 and J is TRBJ2-5; 10 positions agree with TRBD2. V gave up 3 bases and J gave up 1 base; unmatched junction bases: 6. Looked up from germline, CDR1 is SGHRS and CDR2 is YFSETQ. The CDR3 is 16 residues long. The CDR3 protein is CASSSRGLAAQETQYF. CDR3 sequence (DNA): TGCGCCAGCAGCTCCCGAGGACTAGCGGCCCAAGAGACCCAGTACTTC. The full variable domain, with the rest looked up from reference TRBV5-1 and TRBJ2-5, is KAGVTQTPRYLIKTRGQQVTLSCSPISGHRSVSWYQQTPGQGLQFLFEYFSETQRNKGNFPGRFSGRQFSNSRSEMNVSTLELGDSALYLCASSSRGLAAQETQYFGPGTRLLVL.

V and J are TRBV28 and TRBJ2-3; TRBD1 matches 8 bases. This CDR3 is 13 amino acids long. J gave up 6 bases and V 8 bases, and 7 bases lay outside the gene matches. From germline, CDR1 is MDHEN and CDR2 SYDVKM. The CDR3 reads CASATGVGDTQYF. In nucleotides, the CDR3 is TGTGCCAGCGCGACAGGGGTTGGGGATACGCAGTATTTT.

The J gene is TRBJ2-3, the V gene TRBV28; no clear D gene. Germline V gene sequence: CDR1 MDHEN, CDR2 SYDVKM. The CDR3 runs to 13 residues. V shed 8 bases and J shed 0 bases, with 9 bases lying between them. The CDR3 is CASADPSTDTQYF. DNA of the CDR3: TGTGCCAGCGCGGACCCTAGCACAGATACGCAGTATTTT.

This clone was picked up a small number of times. The chain recombines TRBV7-2 with TRBJ1-2; the match to TRBD1 covers 9 bases. V dropped 4 bases and J dropped 4; count of bases not matched to a gene: 7. Germline V gene sequence: CDR1 SGHTA, CDR2 FQGNSA. The CDR3 spans 15 residues. The CDR3 DNA is TGTGCCAGCAGCTACACAGGGGGCCCACTCTATGGCTACACCTTC. Translating it yields CASSYTGGPLYGYTF.

This clone was seen a few times. The rearrangement joins TRBV29-1 to TRBJ1-4; possibly TRBD1 for D (6 bases). Trimming removed 2 bases from V and 4 bases from J, with 11 bases in between. The CDR3 runs to 14 residues. The germline CDR1 and CDR2 sequences are SQVTM and ANQGSEA. Written as DNA, the CDR3 is TGCAGCGTTGAATGGCAGGGACATAATGAAAAACTGTTTTTT. Its protein product is CSVEWQGHNEKLFF.

The rearrangement links TRBV19 to TRBJ1-1; D gene unclear. Germline lookup yields CDR1 LNHDA and CDR2 SQIVND (reference sequence). The V end lost 4 bases, the J end lost 4 bases, and 16 bases lay between the germline ends. The CDR3 spans 15 residues. CDR3 residues: CASSRARIGTTEAFF. The CDR3 nucleotides read TGTGCCAGTAGTAGGGCCCGGATAGGCACCACTGAAGCTTTCTTT. Full variable domain (missing parts from reference TRBV19 and TRBJ1-1): DGGITQSPKYLFRKEGQNVTLSCEQNLNHDAMYWYRQDPGQGLRLIYYSQIVNDFQKGDIAEGYSVSREKKESFPLTVTSAQKNPTAFYLCASSRARIGTTEAFFGQGTRLTVV.

The gene calls are TRBV7-6 and TRBJ2-7; 8 nucleotides line up with TRBD2. V was pared by 5 bases and J by 1 base, with 7 bases of the junction left unmatched. CDR1 is SGHVS, CDR2 FNYEAQ, per germline. The CDR3 consists of 15 residues. CDR3 loop: CASSPGTGGSYEQYF. CDR3 coding DNA: TGTGCCAGCAGCCCCGGGACGGGGGGGTCCTACGAGCAGTACTTC.

The rearrangement uses TRBV27 and TRBJ2-1; 7 bases match TRBD2. The CDR3 is 12 residues long. V trimming: 3 bases; J trimming: 7 bases; junction bases outside the gene matches: 0. CDR1 is MNHEY and CDR2 is SMNVEV in the germline V gene (reference sequence). The CDR3 DNA sequence: TGTGCCAGCAGTTTGGGGGGGAATGAGCAGTTCTTC. The encoded protein is CASSLGGNEQFF.

The gene calls are TRBV11-3 and TRBJ1-1; no reliable D call. Trimming took off 4 bases at V and 1 base at J, with 10 bases between the two ends. The germline CDR1 and CDR2 sequences are SGHNT and YENEEA. The CDR3 totals 14 residues. As DNA, the CDR3 is TGTGCCAGCAGCTCCGGACGGACGAACACTGAAGCTTTCTTT. Protein product: CASSSGRTNTEAFF.

The V gene is TRBV7-9, the J gene TRBJ1-4; D ambiguous. V was clipped by 4 bases and J by 8 bases, with 17 bases between them. The V gene's germline CDR1 is SEHNR and CDR2 FQNEAQ (reference sequence). CDR3 length equals 15 residues. The CDR3 sequence is CASSSDLAKREKLFF. CDR3 DNA sequence: TGTGCCAGCAGCTCTGACCTGGCGAAGAGGGAAAAACTGTTTTTT. The complete variable domain, with remaining parts taken from reference TRBV7-9 and TRBJ1-4, reads DTGVSQNPRHKITKRGQNVTFRCDPISEHNRLYWYRQTLGQGPEFLTYFQNEAQLEKSRLLSDRFSAERPKGSFSTLEIQRTEQGDSAMYLCASSSDLAKREKLFFGSGTQLSVL.

This clone was counted once. The chain links TRBV5-4 to TRBJ2-2; tentative D call: TRBD2 (6 bases). V was pared by 4 bases and J by 7 bases, with 17 bases between. This CDR3 region has 15 residues. Per the germline V gene, CDR1 is SGHNT and CDR2 is YYREEE (reference sequence). The DNA for the CDR3 is TGTGCCAGCAGCAAGGACGGGGAGGTGGTCGGGGAGCTGTTTTTT. The encoded protein is CASSKDGEVVGELFF.

V gene TRBV11-2 combines with J gene TRBJ1-4, with unresolved D. The germline V and J ends were trimmed by 5 bases and 8 bases, with 15 bases remaining between them. Germline V gives CDR1 SGHAT, CDR2 FQNNGV. CDR3 size: 14 residues. CDR3 DNA: TGTGCCAGCAGCCTAGTTGCTGGGTACGAAAAACTGTTTTTT. It is translated as CASSLVAGYEKLFF.

The chain uses TRBV5-1 and TRBJ1-2; D might be TRBD1 (5 bases). The CDR3 spans 15 residues. V was trimmed by 4 bases and J by 4 bases, leaving 17 bases between them. CDR1 SGHRS and CDR2 YFSETQ come from the germline V gene. In nucleotides, the CDR3 is TGCGCCAGCAGCAAAGGAGAGGGGCATTTCTATGGCTACACCTTC. It encodes CASSKGEGHFYGYTF.